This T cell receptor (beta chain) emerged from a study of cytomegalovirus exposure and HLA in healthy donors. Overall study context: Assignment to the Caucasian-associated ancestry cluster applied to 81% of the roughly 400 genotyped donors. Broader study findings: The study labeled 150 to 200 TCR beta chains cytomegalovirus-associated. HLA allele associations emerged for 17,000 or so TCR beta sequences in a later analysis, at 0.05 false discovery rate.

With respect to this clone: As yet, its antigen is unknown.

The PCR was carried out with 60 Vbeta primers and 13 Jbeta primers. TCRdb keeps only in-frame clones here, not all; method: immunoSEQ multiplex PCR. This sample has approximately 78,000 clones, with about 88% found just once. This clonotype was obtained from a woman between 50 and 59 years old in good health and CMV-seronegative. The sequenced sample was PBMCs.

The CDR3 loop reads CASTLGQAHQPQHF. CDR3 nucleotide sequence: TGTGCCAGCACCCTCGGACAGGCTCATCAGCCCCAGCATTTT. The rearrangement uses TRBV5-6 and TRBJ1-5; 7 bases match TRBD1. From germline, CDR1 is SGHDT and CDR2 YYEEEE. The CDR3 is 14 amino acids. V trimming: 6 bases; J trimming: 5 bases; junction bases outside the gene matches: 8.